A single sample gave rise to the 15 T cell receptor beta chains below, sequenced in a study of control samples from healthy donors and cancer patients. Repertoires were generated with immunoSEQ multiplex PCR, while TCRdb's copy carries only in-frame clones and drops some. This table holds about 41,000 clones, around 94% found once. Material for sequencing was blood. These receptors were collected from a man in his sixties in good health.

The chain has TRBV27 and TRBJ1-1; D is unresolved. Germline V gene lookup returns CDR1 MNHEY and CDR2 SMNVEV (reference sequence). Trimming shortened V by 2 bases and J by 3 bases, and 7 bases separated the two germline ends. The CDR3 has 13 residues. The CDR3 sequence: CASSLGGDTEAFF. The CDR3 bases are TGTGCCAGCAGTTTAGGTGGGGACACTGAAGCTTTCTTT.

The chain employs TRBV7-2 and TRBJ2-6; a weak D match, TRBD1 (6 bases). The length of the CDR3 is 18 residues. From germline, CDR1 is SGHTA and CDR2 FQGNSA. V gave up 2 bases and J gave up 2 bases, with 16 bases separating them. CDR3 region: CASSLWSYRATGANVLTF. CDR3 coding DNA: TGTGCCAGCAGCTTATGGTCCTACAGGGCGACTGGGGCCAACGTCCTGACTTTC.

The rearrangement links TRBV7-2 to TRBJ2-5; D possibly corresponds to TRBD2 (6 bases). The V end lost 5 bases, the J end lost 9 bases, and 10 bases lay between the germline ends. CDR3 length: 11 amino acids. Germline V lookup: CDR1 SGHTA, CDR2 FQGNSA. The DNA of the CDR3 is TGTGCCAGCAGCCAGAGGGAGGCCCAGTACTTC. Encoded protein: CASSQREAQYF.

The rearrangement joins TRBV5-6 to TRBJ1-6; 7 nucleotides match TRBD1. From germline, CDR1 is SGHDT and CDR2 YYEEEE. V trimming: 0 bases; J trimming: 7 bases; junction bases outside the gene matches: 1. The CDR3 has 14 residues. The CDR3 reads CASSLGDSNSPLHF. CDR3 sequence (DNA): TGTGCCAGCAGCTTGGGGGACAGCAATTCACCCCTCCACTTT.

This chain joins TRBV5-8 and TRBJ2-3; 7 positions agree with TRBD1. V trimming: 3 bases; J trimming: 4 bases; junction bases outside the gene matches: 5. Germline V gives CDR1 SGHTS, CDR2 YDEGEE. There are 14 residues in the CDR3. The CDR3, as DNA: TGTGCCAGCAGCTCTACAGGGGTAGCAGATACGCAGTATTTT. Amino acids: CASSSTGVADTQYF.

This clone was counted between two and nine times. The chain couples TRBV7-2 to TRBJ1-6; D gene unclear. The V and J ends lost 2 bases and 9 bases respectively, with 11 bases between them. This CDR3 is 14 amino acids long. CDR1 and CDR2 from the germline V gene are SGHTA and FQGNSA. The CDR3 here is CASSLLKGSSPLHF. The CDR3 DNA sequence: TGTGCCAGCAGCTTACTGAAGGGTTCTTCACCCCTCCACTTT.

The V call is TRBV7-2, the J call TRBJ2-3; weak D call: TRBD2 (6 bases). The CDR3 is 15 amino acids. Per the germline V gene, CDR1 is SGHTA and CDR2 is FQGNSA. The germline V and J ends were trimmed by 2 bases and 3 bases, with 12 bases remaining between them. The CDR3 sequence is CASSLWAGSTDTQYF. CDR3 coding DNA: TGTGCCAGCAGCTTATGGGCCGGGAGTACAGATACGCAGTATTTT.

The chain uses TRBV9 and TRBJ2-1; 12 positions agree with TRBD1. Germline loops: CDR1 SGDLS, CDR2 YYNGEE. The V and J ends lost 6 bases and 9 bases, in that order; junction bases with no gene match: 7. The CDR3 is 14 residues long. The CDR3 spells CASNRDRGRGEQFF. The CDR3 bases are TGTGCCAGCAACCGGGACAGGGGGCGCGGTGAGCAGTTCTTC.

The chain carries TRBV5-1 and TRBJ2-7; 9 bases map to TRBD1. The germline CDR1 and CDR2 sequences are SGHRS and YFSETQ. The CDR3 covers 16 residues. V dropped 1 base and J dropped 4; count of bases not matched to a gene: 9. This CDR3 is CASSLTPGQGLYEQYF. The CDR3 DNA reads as TGCGCCAGCAGCTTGACGCCGGGACAGGGCCTTTACGAGCAGTACTTC.

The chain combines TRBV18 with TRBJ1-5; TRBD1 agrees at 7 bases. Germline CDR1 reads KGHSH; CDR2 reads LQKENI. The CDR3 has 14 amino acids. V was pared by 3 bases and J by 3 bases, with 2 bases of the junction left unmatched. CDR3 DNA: TGTGCCAGCTCACCTGGACAGGCCAATCAGCCCCAGCATTTT. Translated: CASSPGQANQPQHF. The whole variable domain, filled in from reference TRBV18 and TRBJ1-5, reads NAGVMQNPRHLVRRRGQEARLRCSPMKGHSHVYWYRQLPEEGLKFMVYLQKENIIDESGMPKERFSAEFPKEGPSILRIQQVVRGDSAAYFCASSPGQANQPQHFGDGTRLSIL.

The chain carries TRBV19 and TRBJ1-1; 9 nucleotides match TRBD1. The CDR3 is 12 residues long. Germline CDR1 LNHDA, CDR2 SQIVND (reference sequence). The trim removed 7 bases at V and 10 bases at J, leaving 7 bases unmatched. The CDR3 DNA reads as TGTGCCAGTACCCGACAGGGGGTGAGAGCTTTCTTT. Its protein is CASTRQGVRAFF.

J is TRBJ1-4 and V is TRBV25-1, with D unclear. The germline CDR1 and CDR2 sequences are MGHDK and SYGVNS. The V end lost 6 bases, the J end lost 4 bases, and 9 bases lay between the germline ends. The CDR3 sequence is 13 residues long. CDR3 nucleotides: TGTGCCAGCAGCCGCTCTATTAATGAAAAACTGTTTTTT. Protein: CASSRSINEKLFF.

In DNA, the CDR3 is TGTGCCAGTAGTTTAGGCTCCTACAATGAGCAGTTCTTC. This codes for CASSLGSYNEQFF. The V call is TRBV19, the J call TRBJ2-1; D not resolved. Between the trimmed V and J ends, which lost 5 bases and 0 bases, there was a span of 5 bases. CDR1 is LNHDA and CDR2 is SQIVND in the germline V gene (reference sequence). This CDR3 has 13 amino acids.

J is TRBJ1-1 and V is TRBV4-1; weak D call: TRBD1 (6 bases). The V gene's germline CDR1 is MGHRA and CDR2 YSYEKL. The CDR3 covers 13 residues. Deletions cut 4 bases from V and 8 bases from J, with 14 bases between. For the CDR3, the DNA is TGCGCCAGCAGCCTTACCGGGACAAAAGAAGCTTTCTTT. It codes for CASSLTGTKEAFF.

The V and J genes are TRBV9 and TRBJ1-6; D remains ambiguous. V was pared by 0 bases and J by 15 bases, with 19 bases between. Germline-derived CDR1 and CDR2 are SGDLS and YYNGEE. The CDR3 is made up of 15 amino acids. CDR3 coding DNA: TGTGCCAGCAGCGTAGGGCAGGACGGTTGGTCGGTCCTCCACTTT. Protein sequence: CASSVGQDGWSVLHF.